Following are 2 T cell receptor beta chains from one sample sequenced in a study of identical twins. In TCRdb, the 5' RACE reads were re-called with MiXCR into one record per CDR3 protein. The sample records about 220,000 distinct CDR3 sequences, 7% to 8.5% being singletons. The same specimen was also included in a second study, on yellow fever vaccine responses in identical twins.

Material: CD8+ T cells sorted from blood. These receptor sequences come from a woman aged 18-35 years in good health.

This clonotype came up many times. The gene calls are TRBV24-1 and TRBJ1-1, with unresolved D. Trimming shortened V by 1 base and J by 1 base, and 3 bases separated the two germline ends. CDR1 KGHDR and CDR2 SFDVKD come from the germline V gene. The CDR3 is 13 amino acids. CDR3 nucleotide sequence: TGTGCCACCAGTGATTTAGGGAACACTGAAGCTTTCTTT. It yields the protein CATSDLGNTEAFF.

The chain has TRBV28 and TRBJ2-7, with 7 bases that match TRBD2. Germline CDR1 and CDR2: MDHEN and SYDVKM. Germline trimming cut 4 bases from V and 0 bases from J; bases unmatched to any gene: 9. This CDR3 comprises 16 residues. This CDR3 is CASSSRGVLGSYEQYV. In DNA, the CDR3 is TGTGCCAGCAGTTCCCGGGGGGTTTTGGGCTCCTACGAGCAGTACGTC.